Presented here are 26 T cell receptor beta chains from one specimen sequenced in a study of Graves' ophthalmopathy and Graves' hyperthyroidism. From RNA, the CDR3 regions of TCR beta chains were amplified and sequenced. HTBI primers served in a first-round RT-PCR, which a second-round multiplex PCR followed. TCRdb reprocessed the multiplex PCR reads with MiXCR, giving one entry per CDR3 protein. The sample gives around 1,200,000 distinct CDR3 sequences, 36% of which show up once; 11% is in the top ten. The specimen sequenced was peripheral blood or thyroid tissue (not recorded which). These receptors were collected from an adult man with Graves' hyperthyroidism.

This clonotype was detected many times. V and J are TRBV2 and TRBJ1-1, with 9 bases that match TRBD1. This CDR3 is 13 amino acids long. The germline V gene has CDR1 SNHLY and CDR2 FYNNEI. J was trimmed by 10 bases and V by 5 bases; bases with no gene match: 8. The CDR3 DNA follows: TGTGCCAGCAGTAAAACAGGGGGCGGTGCAGCTTTCTTT. Its protein product is CASSKTGGGAAFF.

Ten or more counts support this clonotype. The chain carries TRBV29-1 and TRBJ2-7, with D tentatively TRBD2 (6 bases). Germline CDR1 SQVTM, CDR2 ANQGSEA. The CDR3 sequence is 13 residues long. The germline V and J ends were trimmed by 1 base and 2 bases, with 9 bases remaining between them. The CDR3 sequence: CSVEVSGTYEQYF. In DNA form, the CDR3 reads TGCAGCGTTGAAGTTAGCGGTACCTACGAGCAGTACTTC.

The V and J genes are TRBV20-1 and TRBJ2-7, with D tentatively TRBD2 (6 bases). Trimming removed 3 bases at V and 3 bases at J, with 12 bases between. The CDR3 is 13 amino acids. The germline gives CDR1 DFQATT, CDR2 SNEGSKA (reference sequence). CDR3 amino acids: CSASPGLRYEQYF. The CDR3 region has the DNA TGCAGTGCTAGTCCGGGACTCCGCTACGAGCAGTACTTC.

The chain recombines TRBV12-3 or TRBV12-4 with TRBJ1-2; weak D call: TRBD1 (6 bases). The germline V and J ends were trimmed by 7 bases and 7 bases, with 10 bases remaining between them. CDR3 size: 11 residues. CDR3 sequence reads: CASTQGIGYTF. CDR3 coding DNA: TGTGCCAGCACTCAGGGGATTGGCTACACCTTC.

This sequence joins TRBV7-2 and TRBJ1-4; TRBD1 might be the D (5 bases). The CDR3 has 18 residues. Between the trimmed V and J ends, which lost 5 bases and 0 bases, there was a span of 19 bases. From germline, CDR1 is SGHTA and CDR2 FQGNSA. The CDR3, as DNA: TGTGCCAGCAGCCTATACGACGGGACTTTGGCAACTAATGAAAAACTGTTTTTT. Translation gives CASSLYDGTLATNEKLFF.

This clonotype was observed many times. V usage is TRBV24-1 and J usage is TRBJ1-5; unclear D gene. V was pared by 7 bases and J by 3 bases, with 9 bases between. Per germline, CDR1 KGHDR and CDR2 SFDVKD. The CDR3 is 13 residues long. For the CDR3, the DNA is TGTGCCACCAGGGGTTCCGACAATCAGCCCCAGCATTTT. Residues: CATRGSDNQPQHF.

This clonotype was counted many times. The CDR3 reads CSVMSDVDQETQYF. The CDR3 coding sequence is TGCAGTGTTATGTCGGACGTTGACCAAGAGACCCAGTACTTC. The V and J genes are TRBV20-1 and TRBJ2-5, with unresolved D. CDR3 length: 14 residues. CDR1 and CDR2 from the germline V gene are DFQATT and SNEGSKA (reference sequence). V lost 7 bases and J lost 0, with 15 bases in between.

The gene calls are TRBV2 and TRBJ2-5, with TRBD2 matching 14 bases. V lost 8 bases, J lost 4 bases, and 12 bases stayed unmatched. Germline V gene data show CDR1 as SNHLY and CDR2 as FYNNEI. This CDR3 is 17 amino acids long. The CDR3 DNA reads as TGTGCCAGCGTGTACGGACTAGCGGGGGGTTCGCGAGAGACCCAGTACTTC. It encodes CASVYGLAGGSRETQYF.

The V gene is TRBV6-1, the J gene TRBJ1-5; D ambiguous. The CDR3 is 17 residues long. Germline assignment: CDR1 MNHNS and CDR2 SASEGT. V was pared by 7 bases and J by 2 bases, with 21 bases between. CDR3: CASTPGEGRLGNQPQHF. In DNA form, the CDR3 reads TGTGCCAGCACCCCTGGGGAAGGGAGGTTGGGCAATCAGCCCCAGCATTTT.

This clonotype turned up a few times. This chain connects TRBV7-9 to TRBJ2-5, with D maybe TRBD1 (5 bases). The CDR3 has 15 amino acids. Trimming removed 5 bases from V and 1 base from J, with 14 bases in between. Looked up from germline, CDR1 is SEHNR and CDR2 is FQNEAQ (reference sequence). CDR3 in DNA: TGTGCCAGCAGCCCTGGGCCCAGGGTCCAAGAGACCCAGTACTTC. This encodes CASSPGPRVQETQYF.

Concerning this clonotype itself: A read error is likely, as this CDR3 ends without the conserved phenylalanine or tryptophan. The chain carries TRBV5-5 and TRBJ1-2, with D perhaps matching TRBD1 (6 bases). This CDR3 contains 15 residues. Germline values: CDR1 SGHKS, CDR2 YYEKEE (reference sequence). The ends were cut back, 0 bases at V and 3 bases at J, with 12 bases in the middle. CDR3 in DNA: TGTGCCAGCAGCTTGGTGGGGGGCGCGGACTATGGCTACACCCTC. Translated, it gives CASSLVGGADYGYTL.

The chain's CDR3 is CASSRPTGGYGYTF. The CDR3 nucleotides are TGTGCCAGCAGCCGACCGACAGGGGGCTATGGCTACACCTTC. The J gene is TRBJ1-2, the V gene TRBV12-3 or TRBV12-4; TRBD1 matches 9 bases. Trimming at V came to 6 bases and at J to 4 bases, leaving 6 bases not matched to a gene. CDR3 length: 14 amino acids.

The chain uses TRBV25-1 and TRBJ2-7, with 10 bases matching TRBD2. Germline V CDR1 and CDR2: MGHDK, SYGVNS. With V trimmed by 5 bases and J by 2 bases, 9 bases remained unmatched. This CDR3 comprises 16 residues. CDR3 loop: CASSLLAGGRPYEQYF. The DNA for the CDR3 is TGTGCCAGCAGTCTCTTAGCGGGAGGCCGCCCCTACGAGCAGTACTTC.

This clonotype was seen repeatedly, ten times or more. V gene TRBV2 combines with J gene TRBJ1-2, with D uncertain. Trimming pared 1 base from V and 6 bases from J, leaving 9 bases between. The CDR3 runs 13 residues. The germline V gene encodes CDR1 SNHLY and CDR2 FYNNEI. The CDR3 bases are TGTGCCAGCAGTGAAGGTTGGGGAAATGGCTACACCTTC. It is translated as CASSEGWGNGYTF. The whole variable domain, filled in from reference TRBV2 and TRBJ1-2, reads EPEVTQTPSHQVTQMGQEVILRCVPISNHLYFYWYRQILGQKVEFLVSFYNNEISEKSEIFDDQFSVERPDGSNFTLKIRSTKLEDSAMYFCASSEGWGNGYTFGSGTRLTVV.

Only a few counts were recorded for this clonotype. The genes are TRBV20-1 and TRBJ1-6; maybe TRBD1 (6 bases). Trimming took off 4 bases at V and 0 bases at J, with 19 bases between the two ends. Germline V CDR1 and CDR2: DFQATT, SNEGSKA (reference sequence). CDR3 size: 18 residues. CDR3 nucleotide sequence: TGCAGTGCTACTACAGGGTATCGTCCGAGCTCCTATAATTCACCCCTCCACTTT. Protein sequence: CSATTGYRPSSYNSPLHF.

The chain links TRBV15 to TRBJ1-4; no clear D. Trimming took 5 bases from V and 10 from J, leaving 20 bases between them. CDR3 length: 15 amino acids. Germline CDR1 is LNHNV and CDR2 is YYDKDF (reference sequence). DNA of the CDR3: TGTGCCACCAGCGCCGAAGGAGGACCGGCGGGAAAACTGTTTTTT. It yields the protein CATSAEGGPAGKLFF.

This clonotype has ten or more counts. The chain is built from TRBV20-1 and TRBJ2-5, with D possibly being TRBD1 (5 bases). Germline V gene data show CDR1 as DFQATT and CDR2 as SNEGSKA (reference sequence). Trimming stripped 0 bases from V and 5 bases from J, with 13 bases between. This CDR3 spans 14 amino acids. As DNA, the CDR3 is TGCAGTGCTAGAGATCTTAAGGGGCCGGAGACCCAGTACTTC. It translates to CSARDLKGPETQYF.

This clonotype was counted between two and nine times. This chain connects TRBV4-3 to TRBJ2-7; D gene unclear. Looked up from germline, CDR1 is LGHNA and CDR2 is YSLEER. This CDR3 comprises 15 residues. With 3 bases removed from V and 3 bases from J, the gap between germline ends came to 15 bases. The chain's CDR3 is CASSHRVGEHYEQYF. CDR3 DNA: TGCGCCAGCAGCCATAGGGTTGGGGAACACTACGAGCAGTACTTC.

This clonotype has a count of ten or more. The V gene is TRBV6-5, the J gene TRBJ2-6, with D unresolved. Between the trimmed V and J ends, which lost 0 bases and 0 bases, there was a span of 6 bases. Germline-derived CDR1 and CDR2 are MNHEY and SVGAGI. The CDR3 runs 16 residues. The CDR3 DNA is TGTGCCAGCAGTTACTCCCCCCGCTCTGGGGCCAACGTCCTGACTTTC. Protein product: CASSYSPRSGANVLTF.

This clonotype was seen a few times. The J gene is TRBJ1-3, the V gene TRBV6-6, with D perhaps matching TRBD1 (5 bases). V was pared by 2 bases and J by 4 bases, with 9 bases between. The CDR3 sequence is 14 residues long. Germline V gene data show CDR1 as MNHNY and CDR2 as SVGAGI (reference sequence). CDR3: CASSYAEGGNTIYF. The DNA of the CDR3 is TGTGCCAGCAGTTACGCGGAGGGGGGAAACACCATATATTTT.

This chain uses TRBV18 with TRBJ2-7; D gene uncertain. With 2 bases removed from V and 5 bases from J, the gap between germline ends came to 16 bases. CDR1 KGHSH and CDR2 LQKENI come from the germline V gene. CDR3 size: 15 residues. For the CDR3, the DNA is TGTGCCAGCTCACCAAGAACTACCGCGGTGAACGAGCAGTACTTC. Encoded protein: CASSPRTTAVNEQYF.

This clonotype has only one observation. The chain has TRBV12-3 or TRBV12-4 and TRBJ2-5; 13 bases line up with TRBD2. The length of the CDR3 is 16 residues. V lost 6 bases, J lost 3 bases, and 7 bases stayed unmatched. The CDR3 DNA reads TGTGCCAGCAGATACTCCGGGACTAGCGGGAAAGAGACCCAGTACTTC. Translating it yields CASRYSGTSGKETQYF.

The table lists this clonotype with a few counts. V is TRBV7-9 and J is TRBJ1-5; 11 bases align to TRBD1. V lost 2 bases and J lost 6; bases outside the gene matches: 18. The CDR3 length is 20 residues. Germline lookup yields CDR1 SEHNR and CDR2 FQNEAQ (reference sequence). This chain's CDR3 is CASSLYIGTGGPDRVQPQHF. The CDR3 DNA is TGTGCCAGCAGCTTATATATTGGGACAGGGGGGCCAGATCGGGTTCAGCCCCAGCATTTT. The entire variable domain, with the rest obtained from reference TRBV7-9 and TRBJ1-5, is as follows: DTGVSQNPRHKITKRGQNVTFRCDPISEHNRLYWYRQTLGQGPEFLTYFQNEAQLEKSRLLSDRFSAERPKGSFSTLEIQRTEQGDSAMYLCASSLYIGTGGPDRVQPQHFGDGTRLSIL.

This clonotype has only one observation. V usage is TRBV25-1 and J usage is TRBJ2-5, with D possibly matching TRBD2 (5 bases). V dropped 4 bases and J dropped 2 bases, with 11 bases sitting between them. CDR3 length equals 14 residues. From germline, CDR1 is MGHDK and CDR2 SYGVNS. DNA of the CDR3: TGTGCCAGCAGTGCTAGAGGGAAACAAGAGACCCAGTACTTC. Protein sequence: CASSARGKQETQYF. The entire variable domain, with the rest obtained from reference TRBV25-1 and TRBJ2-5, is as follows: EADIYQTPRYLVIGTGKKITLECSQTMGHDKMYWYQQDPGMELHLIHYSYGVNSTEKGDLSSESTVSRIRTEHFPLTLESARPSHTSQYLCASSARGKQETQYFGPGTRLLVL.

This clonotype was detected many times. This sequence joins TRBV6-6 and TRBJ1-2; 7 bases fit TRBD1. The CDR3 runs to 12 residues. V lost 3 bases and J lost 6; bases outside the gene matches: 1. The germline V gene encodes CDR1 MNHNY and CDR2 SVGAGI (reference sequence). CDR3 coding DNA: TGTGCCAGCAGTTATGACAGGGATGGCTACACCTTC. It codes for CASSYDRDGYTF.

This clonotype was seen repeatedly, ten times or more. This chain links TRBV7-8 with TRBJ2-7; 10 bases line up with TRBD2. The CDR3 is made up of 15 amino acids. The V gene end was trimmed by 5 bases and the J gene end by 7 bases; junction bases not matched to a gene: 11. CDR1 SGHVS and CDR2 FQNEAQ come from the germline V gene. The DNA of the CDR3 is TGTGCCAGCAGCCTGAGCGGGAGGGCCGGATTGGAGCAGTACTTC. It encodes CASSLSGRAGLEQYF.